This T cell receptor (beta chain) was captured by sequencing in a study of regulatory T cells in long-lasting Graves disease. Regarding the study as a whole: Persistent Graves' patients showed a TCR diversity that was lower than that of newly diagnosed ones.

Arm-PCR of CDR3 regions and iRepertoire HTBI primers were the basis on which TCR beta libraries were built. TCRdb re-derived calls from the multiplex PCR reads in MiXCR, one entry per CDR3 protein. The repertoire has 300,000 to 500,000 distinct CDR3 sequences, roughly 20% of them found once; the top ten carry around 20%. This clonotype has at least ten counts. Its matching antigen is unknown. As for time point: persistent/refractory GD, antithyroid drugs over 5 years with positive TRAb. With RNA extracted from PBMCs as input, the TCR library was made. This receptor was obtained from a female donor with Graves disease. This specimen consisted of peripheral blood mononuclear cells (PBMCs), obtained when the disease was refractory, from a patient treated with antithyroid drugs.

The CDR3 here is CASRGGSATNEKLFF. CDR3 DNA sequence: TGTGCCAGCAGGGGCGGTTCGGCAACTAATGAAAAACTGTTTTTT. The chain employs TRBV6-1 and TRBJ1-4; D is unclear. This CDR3 spans 15 amino acids. The V and J ends lost 6 bases and 0 bases respectively, with 11 bases between them. Germline V gene data show CDR1 as MNHNS and CDR2 as SASEGT.